Below, 15 T cell receptor beta chains from the same sample are listed, as sequenced in a study of molecular identifiers for immune sequencing clone quantification. TCRdb itself ran the PCR reads through MiXCR, one entry per CDR3 protein. The sample shows 20,000 to 25,000 distinct CDR3 sequences, 15% to 20% of them seen only once. The sequencing sample was made of naive CD8+ T cells from blood, with Jurkat cell RNA spiked in. Documented subset: FACS-sorted CD8+CD4-CCR7+CD45RA+ naive T cells. The receptors originated from a human donor in good health. Some libraries in this study had Jurkat cell RNA spiked in.

There are many counts of this clonotype. V and J are TRBV27 and TRBJ2-3; D gene uncertain. CDR1 is MNHEY and CDR2 is SMNVEV in the germline V gene (reference sequence). CDR3 length: 15 residues. The germline V and J ends were trimmed by 6 bases and 1 base, with 14 bases remaining between them. The CDR3 DNA reads as TGTGCCAGCAGGGAAAATTCTTTAGGCACAGATACGCAGTATTTT. It codes for CASRENSLGTDTQYF.

Details on this clonotype: This sequence may be a read error, since a much larger clone differs from it by one base. V and J are TRBV12-3 or TRBV12-4 and TRBJ2-5; 8 nucleotides line up with TRBD2. V was clipped by 5 bases and J by 4 bases; unmatched bases: 9. The CDR3 loop spans 15 amino acids. This CDR3 reads CASSHGLAERETQYF. As DNA, the CDR3 is TGTGCCAGCAGTCACGGACTAGCAGAACGAGAGACCCAGTACTTC.

This clonotype is deemed medium-sized (0.01 to 0.1%). This chain uses TRBV28 with TRBJ2-3; 12 bases agree with TRBD2. The J segment lost 9 bases and the V segment lost 5 bases, leaving 15 bases of the junction unmatched. There are 17 residues in the CDR3. Germline V gene sequence: CDR1 MDHEN, CDR2 SYDVKM. CDR3 sequence (DNA): TGTGCCAGCAGTAGTACGCTAGCGGGAGGGCCGGAGGACACGCAGTATTTT. This encodes CASSSTLAGGPEDTQYF.

Many counts were recorded for this clonotype. The chain joins TRBV28 to TRBJ2-5; D possibly uses TRBD1 or TRBD2 (5 bases each). Germline CDR1 MDHEN, CDR2 SYDVKM. V was trimmed by 6 bases and J by 6 bases, leaving 11 bases between them. The CDR3 totals 12 residues. The CDR3 DNA is TGTGCCAGCAGCATAGGGACGAAGACCCAGTACTTC. This sequence encodes CASSIGTKTQYF.

The chain carries TRBV7-2 and TRBJ2-4; D uncertain. Germline CDR1 is SGHTA and CDR2 is FQGNSA. The CDR3 contains 12 residues. The V end was cut by 11 bases, the J end by 8 bases, with 16 bases between. CDR3 DNA: TGTGCCGGCGGCCCGACGATGGACATTCAGTACTTC. Its protein is CAGGPTMDIQYF. The entire variable domain, with the rest obtained from reference TRBV7-2 and TRBJ2-4, is as follows: GAGVSQSPSNKVTEKGKDVELRCDPISGHTALYWYRQSLGQGLEFLIYFQGNSAPDKSGLPSDRFSAERTGGSVSTLTIQRTQQEDSAVYLCAGGPTMDIQYFGAGTRLSVL.

Ten or more counts support this clonotype. The rearrangement links TRBV6-2 or TRBV6-3 to TRBJ1-2; the match to TRBD1 covers 7 bases. V shed 0 bases, J shed 1 base, and the junction held 11 bases outside the gene matches. The CDR3 is made up of 18 amino acids. Germline CDR1 and CDR2: MNHEY and SVGEGT. The CDR3 DNA reads as TGTGCCAGCAGTTACTCCGAGGGACAGCTCGGAAGTAACTATGGCTACACCTTC. It encodes CASSYSEGQLGSNYGYTF.

This clonotype has at least ten counts. The J gene is TRBJ2-1, the V gene TRBV6-6; D is tentatively TRBD1 or TRBD2 (5 bases each). The ends were cut back, 4 bases at V and 9 bases at J, with 13 bases in the middle. This CDR3 spans 13 amino acids. CDR1 is MNHNY, CDR2 SVGAGI, per germline (reference sequence). In DNA form, the CDR3 reads TGTGCCAGCAGTTCCAGGAGTGGGGGTGAGCAGTTCTTC. It is translated as CASSSRSGGEQFF.

In this sample, this clonotype turned up many times. This chain links TRBV6-2 or TRBV6-3 with TRBJ2-7; tentatively, D is TRBD2 (5 bases). Germline CDR1 reads MNHEY; CDR2 reads SVGEGT. Between the trimmed V and J ends, which lost 4 bases and 2 bases, there was a span of 9 bases. This CDR3 spans 13 amino acids. The CDR3 spells CASSSAGPYEQYF. CDR3 bases: TGTGCCAGCAGTTCGGCGGGTCCCTACGAGCAGTACTTC.

A word on this clonotype: A much larger clone differs by one base, so this may be a read error. This chain connects TRBV10-2 to TRBJ2-7; possible D gene TRBD2, 6 bases. CDR1 is WSHSY, CDR2 SAAADI, per germline. CDR3 length equals 12 residues. This CDR3 is CASSEPGLEQCF. The CDR3 DNA is TGCGCCAGCAGTGAGCCGGGACTCGAGCAGTGCTTC.

This clonotype was counted ten times or more. The rearrangement links TRBV27 to TRBJ2-1, with D possibly matching TRBD2 (6 bases). Germline CDR1 reads MNHEY; CDR2 reads SMNVEV (reference sequence). Trimming took off 2 bases at V and 8 bases at J, with 16 bases between the two ends. CDR3 length: 15 residues. CDR3 DNA: TGTGCCAGCAGTTTAAGCCAGGGAGGAGCTTATGAGCAGTTCTTC. This encodes CASSLSQGGAYEQFF.

In the case of this clonotype: One base away lies a much larger clone, so this may be a sequencing read error. The conserved phenylalanine or tryptophan is not found at the CDR3 terminus, so this likely reflects a read error. V gene TRBV5-5 combines with J gene TRBJ2-3; TRBD1 aligns across 7 bases. Germline assignment: CDR1 SGHKS and CDR2 YYEKEE (reference sequence). V lost 4 bases to trimming and J lost 5 bases; unmatched junction nucleotides: 1. The CDR3 covers 12 residues. Written as DNA, the CDR3 is TGTGCCAGCAGCGGGACAGTAGATACGCAGTATATT. It is translated as CASSGTVDTQYI.

This clonotype qualifies as medium-sized (0.01 to 0.1%). V is TRBV29-1 and J is TRBJ1-4; no clear D. Germline CDR1 and CDR2: SQVTM and ANQGSEA. The CDR3 extends over 11 amino acids. The V and J ends lost 0 bases and 12 bases respectively, with 8 bases between them. Written as DNA, the CDR3 is TGCAGCGTTGAAGATCGCGGGGAACTGTTTTTT. Translated: CSVEDRGELFF.

The J gene is TRBJ1-6, the V gene TRBV11-1; tentatively, D is TRBD1 (5 bases). The CDR3 extends over 15 amino acids. Germline CDR1 reads SGHAT; CDR2 reads FQDESV (reference sequence). Trimming took 2 bases from V and 11 from J, leaving 16 bases between them. CDR3 protein: CASSLTDMDGPPLHF. The CDR3 nucleotides are TGTGCCAGCAGCTTAACGGACATGGATGGCCCACCCCTCCACTTT.

The table lists this clonotype with many counts. The genes are TRBV19 and TRBJ2-2; 12 positions agree with TRBD2. CDR3 size: 14 residues. Germline lookup yields CDR1 LNHDA and CDR2 SQIVND (reference sequence). The trim removed 7 bases at V and 5 bases at J, leaving 2 bases unmatched. CDR3: CASNLAGGTGELFF. CDR3 nucleotide sequence: TGTGCCAGTAACCTAGCGGGAGGGACCGGGGAGCTGTTTTTT.

This clonotype came up many times. This chain uses TRBV5-6 with TRBJ2-1, with a tentative D call TRBD2 (6 bases). Germline assignment: CDR1 SGHDT and CDR2 YYEEEE. Between the trimmed V and J ends, which lost 4 bases and 10 bases, there was a span of 15 bases. The CDR3 covers 13 residues. In DNA, the CDR3 is TGTGCCAGCAGCCCGGGGGATGCGATGGAGCAGTTCTTC. Residues: CASSPGDAMEQFF. The full variable domain, completed using reference TRBV5-6 and TRBJ2-1, is DAGVTQSPTHLIKTRGQQVTLRCSPKSGHDTVSWYQQALGQGPQFIFQYYEEEERQRGNFPDRFSGHQFPNYSSELNVNALLLGDSALYLCASSPGDAMEQFFGPGTRLTVL.